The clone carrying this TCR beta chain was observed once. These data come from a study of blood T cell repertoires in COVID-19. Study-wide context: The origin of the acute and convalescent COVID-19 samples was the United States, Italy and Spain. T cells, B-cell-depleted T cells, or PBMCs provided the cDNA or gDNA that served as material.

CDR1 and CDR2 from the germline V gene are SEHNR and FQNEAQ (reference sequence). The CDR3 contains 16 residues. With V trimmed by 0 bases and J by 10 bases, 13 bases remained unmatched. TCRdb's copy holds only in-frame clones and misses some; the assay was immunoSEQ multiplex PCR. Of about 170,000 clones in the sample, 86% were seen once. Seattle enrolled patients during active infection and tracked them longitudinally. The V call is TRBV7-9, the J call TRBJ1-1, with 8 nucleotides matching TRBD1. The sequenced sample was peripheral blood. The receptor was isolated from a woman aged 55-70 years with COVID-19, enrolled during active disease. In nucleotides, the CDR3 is TGTGCCAGCAGCTTAGCCCCGGGACAGGATGGTTGGGGAGCTTTCTTT. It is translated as CASSLAPGQDGWGAFF.